Here is one TCR beta chain with its context. Under the authors' procedure: Counts of nucleated cells, estimated from reference gene primer amplification, were obtained. TCRdb's copy holds only in-frame clones and misses some; the assay was immunoSEQ multiplex PCR. The V and J calls and the clone size are those of that table, but D and trimming were determined from the DNA. The sample holds about 200,000 clones, about 88% seen once. Seattle's cohort entered during active infection and was followed longitudinally. Germline-derived CDR1 and CDR2 are SGHTA and FQGTGA. Losses at the gene ends were 5 bases for V and 7 bases for J; bases not matched to a gene: 5. The CDR3 length is 13 residues. The entry originates in a study of blood T cell repertoires in COVID-19. Study information: Samples taken during acute and convalescent COVID-19 were collected in the United States, Italy and Spain. Sample material is recorded as cDNA or gDNA derived from T cells, B-cell-depleted T cells, or PBMCs.

The chain has TRBV7-3 and TRBJ1-1; 9 bases are shared with TRBD1. This receptor was taken from a man in his fifties with COVID-19, enrolled during active disease. The sequenced sample consisted of peripheral blood. CDR3 in DNA: TGTGCCAGCAGCCAAGGACAGGGGTTTGAAGCTTTCTTT. It specifies CASSQGQGFEAFF.